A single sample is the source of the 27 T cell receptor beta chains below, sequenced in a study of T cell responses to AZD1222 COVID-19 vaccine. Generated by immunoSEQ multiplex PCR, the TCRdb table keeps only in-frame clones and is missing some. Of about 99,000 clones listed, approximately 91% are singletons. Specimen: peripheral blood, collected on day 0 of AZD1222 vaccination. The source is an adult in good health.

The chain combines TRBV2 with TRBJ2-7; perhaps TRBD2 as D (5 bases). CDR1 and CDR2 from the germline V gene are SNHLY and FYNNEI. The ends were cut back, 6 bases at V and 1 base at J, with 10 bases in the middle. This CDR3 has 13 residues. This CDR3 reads CASRGGESYEQYF. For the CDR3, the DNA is TGTGCCAGCAGGGGTGGGGAGTCCTACGAGCAGTACTTC.

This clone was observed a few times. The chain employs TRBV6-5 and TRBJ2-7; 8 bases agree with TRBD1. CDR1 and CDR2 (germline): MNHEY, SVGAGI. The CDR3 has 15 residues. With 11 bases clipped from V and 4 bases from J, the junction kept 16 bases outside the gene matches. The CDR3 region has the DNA TGTGCCTCCGCCCTACAGGGGGGAGAAACTTACGAGCAGTACTTC. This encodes CASALQGGETYEQYF.

DNA of the CDR3: TGCGCCAGCAGCTTGCGGGGGAGGTATGACGAGCAGTACTTC. Encoded protein: CASSLRGRYDEQYF. J is TRBJ2-7 and V is TRBV5-1; TRBD2 might be the D (6 bases). The length of the CDR3 is 14 residues. V was trimmed by 1 base and J by 5 bases, leaving 13 bases between them. Germline CDR1 and CDR2: SGHRS and YFSETQ.

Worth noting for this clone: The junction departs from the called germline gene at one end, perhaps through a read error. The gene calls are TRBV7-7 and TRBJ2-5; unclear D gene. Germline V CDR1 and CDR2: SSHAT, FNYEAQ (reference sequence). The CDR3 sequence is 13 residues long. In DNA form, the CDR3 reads TGTGCTAGCAGCTTGGTTCTACAAGAGACCCAGTACTTC. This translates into CASSLVLQETQYF. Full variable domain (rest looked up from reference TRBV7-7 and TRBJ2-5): GAGVSQSPRYKVTKRGQDVTLRCDPISSHATLYWYQQALGQGPEFLTYFNYEAQPDKSGLPSDRFSAERPEGSISTLTIQRTEQRDSAMYRCASSLVLQETQYFGPGTRLLVL.

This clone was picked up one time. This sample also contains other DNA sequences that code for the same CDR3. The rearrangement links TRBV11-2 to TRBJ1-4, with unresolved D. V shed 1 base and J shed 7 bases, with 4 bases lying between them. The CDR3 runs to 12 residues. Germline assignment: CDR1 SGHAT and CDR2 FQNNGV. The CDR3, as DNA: TGTGCCAGCAGCTTAGGAGGTGAAAAACTGTTTTTT. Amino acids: CASSLGGEKLFF.

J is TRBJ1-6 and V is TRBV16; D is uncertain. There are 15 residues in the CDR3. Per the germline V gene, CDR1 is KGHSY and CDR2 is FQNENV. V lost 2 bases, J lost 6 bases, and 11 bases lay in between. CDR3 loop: CASSQTPGSNSPLHF. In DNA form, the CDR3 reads TGTGCCAGCAGCCAAACCCCGGGCTCTAATTCACCCCTCCACTTT.

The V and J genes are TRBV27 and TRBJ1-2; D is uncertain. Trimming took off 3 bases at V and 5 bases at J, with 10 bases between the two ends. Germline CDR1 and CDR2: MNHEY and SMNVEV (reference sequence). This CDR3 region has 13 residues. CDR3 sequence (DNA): TGTGCCAGCAGTTTCAACATGCTATATGGCTACACCTTC. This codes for CASSFNMLYGYTF.

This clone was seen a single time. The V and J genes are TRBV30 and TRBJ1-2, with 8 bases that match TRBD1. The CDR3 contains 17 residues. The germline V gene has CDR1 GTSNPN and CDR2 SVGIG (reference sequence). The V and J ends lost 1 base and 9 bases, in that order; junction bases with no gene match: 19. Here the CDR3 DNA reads TGTGCCTGGAGTGGGGAGATATCAGGGGGCGTTCTACTTAGCTACACCTTC. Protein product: CAWSGEISGGVLLSYTF.

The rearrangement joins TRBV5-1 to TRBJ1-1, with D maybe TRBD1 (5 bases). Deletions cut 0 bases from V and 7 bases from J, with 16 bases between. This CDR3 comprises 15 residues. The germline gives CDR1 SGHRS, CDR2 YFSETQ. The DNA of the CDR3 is TGCGCCAGCAGCTTGGGGGGCGGTGAGGCTGGTGAAGCTTTCTTT. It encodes CASSLGGGEAGEAFF.

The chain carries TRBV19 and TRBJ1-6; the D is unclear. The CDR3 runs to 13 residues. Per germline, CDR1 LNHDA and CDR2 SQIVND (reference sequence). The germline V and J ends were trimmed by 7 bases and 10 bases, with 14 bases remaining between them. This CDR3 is CASKLGLGSPLHF. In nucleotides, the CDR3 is TGTGCCAGTAAACTCGGCCTCGGCTCACCCCTCCACTTT. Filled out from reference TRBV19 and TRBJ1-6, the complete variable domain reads DGGITQSPKYLFRKEGQNVTLSCEQNLNHDAMYWYRQDPGQGLRLIYYSQIVNDFQKGDIAEGYSVSREKKESFPLTVTSAQKNPTAFYLCASKLGLGSPLHFGNGTRLTVT.

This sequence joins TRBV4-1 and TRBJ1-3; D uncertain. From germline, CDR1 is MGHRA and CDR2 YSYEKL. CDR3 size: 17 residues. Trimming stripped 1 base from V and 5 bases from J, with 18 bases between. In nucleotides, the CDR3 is TGCGCCAGCAGCCAAGTGTCGCCTCCGGGAGAAAGAAACACCATATATTTT. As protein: CASSQVSPPGERNTIYF.

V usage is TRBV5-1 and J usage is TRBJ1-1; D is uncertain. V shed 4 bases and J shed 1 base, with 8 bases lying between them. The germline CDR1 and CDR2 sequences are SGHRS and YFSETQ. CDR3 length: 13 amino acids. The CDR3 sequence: CASSPTGNTEAFF. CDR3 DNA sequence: TGCGCCAGCAGCCCGACGGGGAACACTGAAGCTTTCTTT.

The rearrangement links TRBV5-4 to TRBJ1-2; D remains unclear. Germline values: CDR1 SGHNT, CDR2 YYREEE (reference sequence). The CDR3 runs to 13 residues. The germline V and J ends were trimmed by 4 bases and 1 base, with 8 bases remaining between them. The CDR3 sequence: CASSPMGNYGYTF. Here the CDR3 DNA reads TGTGCCAGCAGCCCCATGGGTAACTATGGCTACACCTTC.

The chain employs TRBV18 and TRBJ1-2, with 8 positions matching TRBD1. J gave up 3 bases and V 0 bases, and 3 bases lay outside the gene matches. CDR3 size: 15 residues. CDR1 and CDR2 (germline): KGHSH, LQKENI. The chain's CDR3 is CASSPPGQDYYGYTF. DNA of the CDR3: TGTGCCAGCTCACCACCGGGACAGGACTACTATGGCTACACCTTC.

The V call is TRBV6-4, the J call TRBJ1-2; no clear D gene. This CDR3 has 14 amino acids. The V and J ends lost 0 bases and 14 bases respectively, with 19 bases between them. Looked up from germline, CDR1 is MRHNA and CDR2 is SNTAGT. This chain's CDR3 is CASSDSTADRSRTF. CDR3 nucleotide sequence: TGTGCCAGCAGTGACTCGACGGCAGACCGCTCGAGGACCTTC.

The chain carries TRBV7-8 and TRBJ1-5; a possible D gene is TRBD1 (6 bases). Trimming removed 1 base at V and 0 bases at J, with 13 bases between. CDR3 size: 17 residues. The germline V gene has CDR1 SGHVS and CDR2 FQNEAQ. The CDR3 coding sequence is TGTGCCAGCAGCTTAGGATCACCGGGACATAGCAATCAGCCCCAGCATTTT. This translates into CASSLGSPGHSNQPQHF. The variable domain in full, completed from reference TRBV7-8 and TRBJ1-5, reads GAGVSQSPRYKVAKRGQDVALRCDPISGHVSLFWYQQALGQGPEFLTYFQNEAQLDKSGLPSDRFFAERPEGSVSTLKIQRTQQEDSAVYLCASSLGSPGHSNQPQHFGDGTRLSIL.

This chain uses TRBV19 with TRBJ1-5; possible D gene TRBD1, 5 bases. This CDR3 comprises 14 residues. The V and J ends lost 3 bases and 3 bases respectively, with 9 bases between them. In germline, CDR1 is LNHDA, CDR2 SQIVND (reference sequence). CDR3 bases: TGTGCCAGTAGTATTCGGGACCTCAATCAGCCCCAGCATTTT. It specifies CASSIRDLNQPQHF.

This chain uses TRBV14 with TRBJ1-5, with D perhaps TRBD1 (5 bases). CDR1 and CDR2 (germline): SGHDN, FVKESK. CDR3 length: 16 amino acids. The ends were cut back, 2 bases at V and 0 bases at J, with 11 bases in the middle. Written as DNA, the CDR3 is TGTGCCAGCAGCCAAAAAATGGACAATAGCAATCAGCCCCAGCATTTT. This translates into CASSQKMDNSNQPQHF.

CDR3: CASSTGGLGWETQYF. CDR3 bases: TGTGCCAGCAGCACAGGGGGCTTGGGCTGGGAGACCCAGTACTTC. V usage is TRBV7-7 and J usage is TRBJ2-5; 9 positions agree with TRBD1. The CDR3 is 15 residues long. Unmatched junction bases numbered 9, after V lost 5 bases and J lost 5 bases. The germline V gene encodes CDR1 SSHAT and CDR2 FNYEAQ (reference sequence).

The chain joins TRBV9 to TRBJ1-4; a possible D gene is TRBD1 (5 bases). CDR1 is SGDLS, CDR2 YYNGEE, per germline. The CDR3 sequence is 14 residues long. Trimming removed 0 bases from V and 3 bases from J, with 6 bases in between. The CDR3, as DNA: TGTGCCAGCAGCGTAGGGGGGTCTAATGAAAAACTGTTTTTT. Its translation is CASSVGGSNEKLFF.

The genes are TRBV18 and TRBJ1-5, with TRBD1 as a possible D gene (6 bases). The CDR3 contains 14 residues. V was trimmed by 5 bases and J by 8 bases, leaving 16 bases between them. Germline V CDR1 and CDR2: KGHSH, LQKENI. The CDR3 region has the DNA TGTGCCAGCTCAGCAAACAGGGTCGGGGAGCCCCAGCATTTT. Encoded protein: CASSANRVGEPQHF.

The CDR3 protein is CASSLQNYNSPLHF. Here the CDR3 DNA reads TGCGCCAGCAGCCTTCAGAATTATAATTCACCCCTCCACTTT. The rearrangement links TRBV5-1 to TRBJ1-6; D is unresolved. Deletions cut 4 bases from V and 4 bases from J, with 9 bases between. This CDR3 is built from 14 residues. Germline V gene lookup returns CDR1 SGHRS and CDR2 YFSETQ.

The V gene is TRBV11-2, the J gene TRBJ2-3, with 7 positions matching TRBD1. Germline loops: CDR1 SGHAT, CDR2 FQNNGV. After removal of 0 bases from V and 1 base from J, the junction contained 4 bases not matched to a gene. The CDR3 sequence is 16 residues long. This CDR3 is CASSLDYGQGTDTQYF. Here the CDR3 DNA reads TGTGCCAGCAGCTTAGATTATGGACAGGGCACAGATACGCAGTATTTT.

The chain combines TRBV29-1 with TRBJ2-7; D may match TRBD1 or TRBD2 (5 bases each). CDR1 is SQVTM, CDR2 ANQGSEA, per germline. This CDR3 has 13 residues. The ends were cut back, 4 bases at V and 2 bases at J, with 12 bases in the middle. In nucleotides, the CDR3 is TGCAGCGTTGTTTCCTGGGGGACCTACGAGCAGTACTTC. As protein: CSVVSWGTYEQYF.

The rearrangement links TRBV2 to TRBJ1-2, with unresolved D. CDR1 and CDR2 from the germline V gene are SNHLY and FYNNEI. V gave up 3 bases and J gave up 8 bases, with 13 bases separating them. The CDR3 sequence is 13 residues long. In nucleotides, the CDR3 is TGTGCCAGCAGTGAGGGGTCAGGAGGAGGCTACACCTTC. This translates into CASSEGSGGGYTF. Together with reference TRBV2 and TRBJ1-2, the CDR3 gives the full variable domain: EPEVTQTPSHQVTQMGQEVILRCVPISNHLYFYWYRQILGQKVEFLVSFYNNEISEKSEIFDDQFSVERPDGSNFTLKIRSTKLEDSAMYFCASSEGSGGGYTFGSGTRLTVV.

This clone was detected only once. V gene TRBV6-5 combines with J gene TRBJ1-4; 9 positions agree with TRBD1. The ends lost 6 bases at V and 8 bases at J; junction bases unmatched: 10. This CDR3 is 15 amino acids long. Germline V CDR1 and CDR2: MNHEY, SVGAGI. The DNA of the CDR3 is TGTGCCAGCAGAGACCATGACAGGGGGGGAGAAAAACTGTTTTTT. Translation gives CASRDHDRGGEKLFF.

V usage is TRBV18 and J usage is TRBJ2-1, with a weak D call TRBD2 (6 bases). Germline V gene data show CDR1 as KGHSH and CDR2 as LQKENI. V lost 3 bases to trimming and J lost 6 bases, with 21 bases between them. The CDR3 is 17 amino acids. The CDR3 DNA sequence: TGTGCCAGCTCACCTTACGTCGACGGGGCGGGGAGCAATGAGCAGTTCTTC. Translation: CASSPYVDGAGSNEQFF. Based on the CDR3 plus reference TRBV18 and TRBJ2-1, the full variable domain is NAGVMQNPRHLVRRRGQEARLRCSPMKGHSHVYWYRQLPEEGLKFMVYLQKENIIDESGMPKERFSAEFPKEGPSILRIQQVVRGDSAAYFCASSPYVDGAGSNEQFFGPGTRLTVL.